The 12 T cell receptor beta chains below all came from one sample that was sequenced in a study of T cell repertoires in cytomegalovirus infection. TCRdb redid the calling of the reads with MiXCR, one entry per CDR3 protein. The sample includes roughly 500,000 distinct CDR3 sequences, about 11% of them seen just once. The sample was PBMCs. The receptors were sampled from a human donor in good health (CMV status not recorded). Some clones in this sample may be carry-over from other donors' samples.

This clonotype was found many times. The chain employs TRBV12-3 or TRBV12-4 and TRBJ1-1; the D gene is possibly TRBD1 (5 bases). The CDR3 totals 16 residues. The germline V and J ends were trimmed by 7 bases and 1 base, with 19 bases remaining between them. The DNA for the CDR3 is TGTGCCAGCACCCCCGGGGGAGTCAGTCCGAACACTGAAGCTTTCTTT. This encodes CASTPGGVSPNTEAFF.

V and J are TRBV19 and TRBJ1-4; 8 bases align to TRBD1. The ends lost 7 bases at V and 5 bases at J; junction bases unmatched: 3. Germline values: CDR1 LNHDA, CDR2 SQIVND (reference sequence). This CDR3 spans 13 amino acids. For the CDR3, the DNA is TGTGCCAGTAACCGGGACAGGAATGAAAAACTGTTTTTT. Encoded protein: CASNRDRNEKLFF.

This clonotype was detected many times. This sequence joins TRBV6-1 and TRBJ2-2, with TRBD1 as a possible D gene (6 bases). Deletions cut 7 bases from V and 9 bases from J, with 21 bases between. The CDR3 contains 15 residues. In germline, CDR1 is MNHNS, CDR2 SASEGT. The CDR3 protein is CASIGRDKGDRELFF. Here the CDR3 DNA reads TGTGCCAGCATCGGCCGGGACAAAGGGGACCGGGAGCTGTTTTTT.

The chain links TRBV27 to TRBJ1-5; D unresolved. This CDR3 is 13 amino acids long. CDR1 and CDR2 from the germline V gene are MNHEY and SMNVEV (reference sequence). The ends were cut back, 5 bases at V and 6 bases at J, with 11 bases in the middle. CDR3 nucleotides: TGTGCCAGCAGTGTTGCTCCAGGTCAGCCCCAGCATTTT. This codes for CASSVAPGQPQHF.

This clonotype came up many times. The chain uses TRBV19 and TRBJ2-1, with a tentative D call TRBD2 (6 bases). V lost 4 bases and J 7 bases, leaving 11 bases between the germline ends. The CDR3 is 13 amino acids. Germline-derived CDR1 and CDR2 are LNHDA and SQIVND (reference sequence). As DNA, the CDR3 is TGTGCCAGTAGTAAACTAGCTGGAAATGAGCAGTTCTTC. It specifies CASSKLAGNEQFF.

In this sample, this clonotype turned up many times. V is TRBV7-9 and J is TRBJ2-3; 14 bases agree with TRBD2. Losses at the gene ends were 4 bases for V and 2 bases for J; bases not matched to a gene: 5. This CDR3 contains 17 residues. The germline CDR1 and CDR2 sequences are SEHNR and FQNEAQ (reference sequence). The CDR3 region is CASSSRTSGGLTDTQYF. CDR3 coding DNA: TGTGCCAGCAGCTCACGGACTAGCGGGGGGCTCACAGATACGCAGTATTTT.

As regards this clonotype: It may be a read error: a sequence one base away is much more abundant. The rearrangement uses TRBV6-5 and TRBJ1-2; maybe TRBD1 (5 bases). The V gene's germline CDR1 is MNHEY and CDR2 SVGAGI. V was trimmed by 3 bases and J by 1 base, leaving 21 bases between them. The CDR3 extends over 18 amino acids. The CDR3 sequence is CASSYAGQGVLLNYGYTF. The CDR3 region has the DNA TGTGCCAGCAGTTATGCGGGGCAGGGCGTTTTACTTAACTATGGCTACACCTTC.

This clonotype was observed many times. The chain recombines TRBV28 with TRBJ1-2; no clear D gene. The CDR3 is made up of 15 amino acids. Germline CDR1 reads MDHEN; CDR2 reads SYDVKM. The germline V and J ends were trimmed by 5 bases and 1 base, with 14 bases remaining between them. This CDR3 is CASSTPFDYNYGYTF. The CDR3 DNA is TGTGCCAGCAGTACACCTTTTGACTATAACTATGGCTACACCTTC.

This clonotype has a count of ten or more. The chain is built from TRBV12-3 or TRBV12-4 and TRBJ1-2; D might be TRBD1 (6 bases). The CDR3 is 14 amino acids. Trimming stripped 2 bases from V and 7 bases from J, with 14 bases between. CDR3 region: CASSLRGLLSGYTF. CDR3 sequence (DNA): TGTGCCAGCAGTTTACGGGGGCTGTTGTCTGGCTACACCTTC.

This clonotype has more than one count but fewer than ten. V and J are TRBV5-1 and TRBJ2-1; the match to TRBD2 covers 11 bases. The V and J ends lost 4 bases and 4 bases, in that order; junction bases with no gene match: 4. Germline loops: CDR1 SGHRS, CDR2 YFSETQ. CDR3 length: 15 residues. The CDR3 coding sequence is TGCGCCAGCAGCGTCGGGACTAGCGGTTACAATGAGCAGTTCTTC. Amino acids: CASSVGTSGYNEQFF. Complete variable domain (other parts from reference TRBV5-1 and TRBJ2-1): KAGVTQTPRYLIKTRGQQVTLSCSPISGHRSVSWYQQTPGQGLQFLFEYFSETQRNKGNFPGRFSGRQFSNSRSEMNVSTLELGDSALYLCASSVGTSGYNEQFFGPGTRLTVL.

The rearrangement joins TRBV2 to TRBJ1-2; 8 bases agree with TRBD1. The CDR3 extends over 14 amino acids. CDR1 is SNHLY, CDR2 FYNNEI, per germline. J lost 8 bases, V lost 1 base, and 6 bases had no gene match. The CDR3 loop is CASSEEGRGPGYTF. CDR3 DNA: TGTGCCAGCAGTGAAGAGGGCAGGGGGCCCGGCTACACCTTC.

The chain joins TRBV6-5 to TRBJ2-2; 11 bases fit TRBD1. The CDR3 has 14 amino acids. With 7 bases clipped from V and 5 bases from J, the junction kept 3 bases outside the gene matches. Germline-derived CDR1 and CDR2 are MNHEY and SVGAGI. This CDR3 is CASKGQGATGELFF. The CDR3 coding sequence is TGTGCCAGCAAAGGACAGGGGGCAACCGGGGAGCTGTTTTTT.